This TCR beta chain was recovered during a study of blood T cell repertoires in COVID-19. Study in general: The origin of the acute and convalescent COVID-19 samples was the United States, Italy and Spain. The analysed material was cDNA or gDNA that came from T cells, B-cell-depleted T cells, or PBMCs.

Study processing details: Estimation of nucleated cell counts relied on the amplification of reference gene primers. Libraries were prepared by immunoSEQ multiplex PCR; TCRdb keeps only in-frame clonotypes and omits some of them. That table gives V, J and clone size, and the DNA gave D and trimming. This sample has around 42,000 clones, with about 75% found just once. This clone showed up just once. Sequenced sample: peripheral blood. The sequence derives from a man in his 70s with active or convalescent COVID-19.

The CDR3, as DNA: TGTGCCAGCAGTTTCCAACCCCAGAGGGCCTTCCTATACAGTGGCTACACCTTC. Protein: CASSFQPQRAFLYSGYTF. The chain combines TRBV28 with TRBJ1-2; D remains ambiguous. V was trimmed by 3 bases and J by 7 bases, leaving 27 bases between them. The germline V gene encodes CDR1 MDHEN and CDR2 SYDVKM. This CDR3 is built from 18 residues.